This T cell receptor (beta chain) was sequenced in a study of beta chain features in type 1 diabetes listed by TCRdb under 2018. A note on the overall study: Patients and healthy donors did not differ in mean age, gender distribution, total cell number or subset yield. Across all samples, fewer than 130 million sorted cells were examined, and cell number per subset correlated strongly with RNA yield. In the study, recently diagnosed type 1 diabetes patients and matched healthy donors were compared on the TCRB repertoires of their sorted circulating CD4+ T cell subsets. Regulatory and stem cell-like memory subsets were isolated from only 8 patients and about eight healthy donors, whereas naive and central memory subsets came from all 30 or so donors.

The junction carries 23 bases between V and J, which are trimmed by 5 bases and 7 bases respectively. There are 16 amino acids in the CDR3, from cysteine to phenylalanine inclusive. Of the read, only the CDR3 DNA is kept; its 48 bases are in frame from base 1. CDR1 and CDR2 (MDHEN, SYDVKM) derive from the germline V gene. Points the paper makes about the study in general: At VDJ recombination sites, patients with type 1 diabetes made fewer insertions and deleted more nucleotides, a pattern implying thymic rearrangement abnormalities. Because cDNA was sequenced instead of genomic DNA, highly expressing activated cells could be over-represented, though the groups showed no difference in activation or CD3 levels. The naive, central memory and regulatory TCRB repertoires appeared to resemble one another more closely among patients than among healthy donors. Shorter templates might be favored by PCR, yet because patient and control samples were amplified and corrected together, any such skew would affect both groups equally. In all four CD4+ subsets, TCRB CDR3 length was moderately but significantly shorter in type 1 diabetes patients. HLA sub-analyses involved small numbers of individuals, so any influence of HLA type on TCRB rearrangement remained unresolved.

The High Capacity cDNA Reverse Transcription Kit was used to reverse transcribe all of the isolated RNA, meaning that expressed TCRB transcripts were what got sequenced. Deep immunoSEQ sequencing was applied to naive, central memory and regulatory T cell samples, giving an average of about 3.8 million total reads per sample. Sorted cells were lysed in RLT buffer, and RNA was extracted using DNase-treated RNeasy Micro or Mini kits according to cell number. Each cell subset was processed separately to prevent cross-contamination, with patient and healthy donor samples processed together. Using the immunoSEQ multiplex PCR, TCRB sequences were amplified from cDNA into 87-bp fragments spanning the CDR3 region. Amplicons were sequenced on the Illumina HiSeq platform. The authors processed their data as follows. PCR bias was computationally corrected using synthetic template baselines, reads within Hamming distance 2 were collapsed, and singletons that could not be merged were discarded. Reads were aligned against IMGT so that V, D and J genes, CDR3 length and insertions or deletions at six rearrangement sites could be assigned. Within each subset, clonotype counts were normalized to the number of sorted cells before true diversity and Gini coefficients were calculated with the tcR R package. Repertoire sharing was quantified using the overlap coefficient calculated on TCRB nucleotide sequences. As a proxy for the pre-selection repertoire, out-of-frame TCRB sequences from naive cells were analyzed. Here the immuneACCESS table is served through TCRdb, limited to in-frame sequences with V and J called. Missing clones are a known gap in these copies; in checked studies unresolved V genes cover under half, and the rest lacks a known reason. V and J calls plus clone size are reproduced from that table; the DNA served to infer D and trimming. The table for this sample lists 900,000 or so clones; 17% of them were counted only once. The top ten clonotypes cover 0.023% of the sample.

A word on this clone: No cognate antigen has been identified for it. No base-level quality is on record; no much larger clone is a single base apart.

A single peripheral blood draw of around 0.11 L on average was collected from each donor into heparinised tubes. A BD FACSAria II and a panel including CD45RO, CCR7, CD25, CD127, CD95 and CD27 were used to sort naive, central memory, regulatory and stem cell-like memory CD4+ T cells. Every sorted population had a purity above 95%. PBMCs were isolated immediately by Lymphoprep density gradient centrifugation and stained directly without culture. So that batch effects would be minimized, each experiment stained and sorted samples in pairs, pairing one healthy donor with one patient. This clonotype was obtained from a woman between 18 and 29 years old in good health. The specimen sequenced was naive CD4+ T cells from blood. The sample's cell subset or site label is to be understood as: true naive CD4+ T cells. The receptor chain draws on TRBV28 and TRBJ1-1, with no confidently assigned D gene. CDR3 loop: CASSPMFGGRQNEAFF. The DNA sequence reads TGTGCCAGCAGTCCCATGTTCGGCGGTAGGCAGAATGAAGCTTTCTTT.